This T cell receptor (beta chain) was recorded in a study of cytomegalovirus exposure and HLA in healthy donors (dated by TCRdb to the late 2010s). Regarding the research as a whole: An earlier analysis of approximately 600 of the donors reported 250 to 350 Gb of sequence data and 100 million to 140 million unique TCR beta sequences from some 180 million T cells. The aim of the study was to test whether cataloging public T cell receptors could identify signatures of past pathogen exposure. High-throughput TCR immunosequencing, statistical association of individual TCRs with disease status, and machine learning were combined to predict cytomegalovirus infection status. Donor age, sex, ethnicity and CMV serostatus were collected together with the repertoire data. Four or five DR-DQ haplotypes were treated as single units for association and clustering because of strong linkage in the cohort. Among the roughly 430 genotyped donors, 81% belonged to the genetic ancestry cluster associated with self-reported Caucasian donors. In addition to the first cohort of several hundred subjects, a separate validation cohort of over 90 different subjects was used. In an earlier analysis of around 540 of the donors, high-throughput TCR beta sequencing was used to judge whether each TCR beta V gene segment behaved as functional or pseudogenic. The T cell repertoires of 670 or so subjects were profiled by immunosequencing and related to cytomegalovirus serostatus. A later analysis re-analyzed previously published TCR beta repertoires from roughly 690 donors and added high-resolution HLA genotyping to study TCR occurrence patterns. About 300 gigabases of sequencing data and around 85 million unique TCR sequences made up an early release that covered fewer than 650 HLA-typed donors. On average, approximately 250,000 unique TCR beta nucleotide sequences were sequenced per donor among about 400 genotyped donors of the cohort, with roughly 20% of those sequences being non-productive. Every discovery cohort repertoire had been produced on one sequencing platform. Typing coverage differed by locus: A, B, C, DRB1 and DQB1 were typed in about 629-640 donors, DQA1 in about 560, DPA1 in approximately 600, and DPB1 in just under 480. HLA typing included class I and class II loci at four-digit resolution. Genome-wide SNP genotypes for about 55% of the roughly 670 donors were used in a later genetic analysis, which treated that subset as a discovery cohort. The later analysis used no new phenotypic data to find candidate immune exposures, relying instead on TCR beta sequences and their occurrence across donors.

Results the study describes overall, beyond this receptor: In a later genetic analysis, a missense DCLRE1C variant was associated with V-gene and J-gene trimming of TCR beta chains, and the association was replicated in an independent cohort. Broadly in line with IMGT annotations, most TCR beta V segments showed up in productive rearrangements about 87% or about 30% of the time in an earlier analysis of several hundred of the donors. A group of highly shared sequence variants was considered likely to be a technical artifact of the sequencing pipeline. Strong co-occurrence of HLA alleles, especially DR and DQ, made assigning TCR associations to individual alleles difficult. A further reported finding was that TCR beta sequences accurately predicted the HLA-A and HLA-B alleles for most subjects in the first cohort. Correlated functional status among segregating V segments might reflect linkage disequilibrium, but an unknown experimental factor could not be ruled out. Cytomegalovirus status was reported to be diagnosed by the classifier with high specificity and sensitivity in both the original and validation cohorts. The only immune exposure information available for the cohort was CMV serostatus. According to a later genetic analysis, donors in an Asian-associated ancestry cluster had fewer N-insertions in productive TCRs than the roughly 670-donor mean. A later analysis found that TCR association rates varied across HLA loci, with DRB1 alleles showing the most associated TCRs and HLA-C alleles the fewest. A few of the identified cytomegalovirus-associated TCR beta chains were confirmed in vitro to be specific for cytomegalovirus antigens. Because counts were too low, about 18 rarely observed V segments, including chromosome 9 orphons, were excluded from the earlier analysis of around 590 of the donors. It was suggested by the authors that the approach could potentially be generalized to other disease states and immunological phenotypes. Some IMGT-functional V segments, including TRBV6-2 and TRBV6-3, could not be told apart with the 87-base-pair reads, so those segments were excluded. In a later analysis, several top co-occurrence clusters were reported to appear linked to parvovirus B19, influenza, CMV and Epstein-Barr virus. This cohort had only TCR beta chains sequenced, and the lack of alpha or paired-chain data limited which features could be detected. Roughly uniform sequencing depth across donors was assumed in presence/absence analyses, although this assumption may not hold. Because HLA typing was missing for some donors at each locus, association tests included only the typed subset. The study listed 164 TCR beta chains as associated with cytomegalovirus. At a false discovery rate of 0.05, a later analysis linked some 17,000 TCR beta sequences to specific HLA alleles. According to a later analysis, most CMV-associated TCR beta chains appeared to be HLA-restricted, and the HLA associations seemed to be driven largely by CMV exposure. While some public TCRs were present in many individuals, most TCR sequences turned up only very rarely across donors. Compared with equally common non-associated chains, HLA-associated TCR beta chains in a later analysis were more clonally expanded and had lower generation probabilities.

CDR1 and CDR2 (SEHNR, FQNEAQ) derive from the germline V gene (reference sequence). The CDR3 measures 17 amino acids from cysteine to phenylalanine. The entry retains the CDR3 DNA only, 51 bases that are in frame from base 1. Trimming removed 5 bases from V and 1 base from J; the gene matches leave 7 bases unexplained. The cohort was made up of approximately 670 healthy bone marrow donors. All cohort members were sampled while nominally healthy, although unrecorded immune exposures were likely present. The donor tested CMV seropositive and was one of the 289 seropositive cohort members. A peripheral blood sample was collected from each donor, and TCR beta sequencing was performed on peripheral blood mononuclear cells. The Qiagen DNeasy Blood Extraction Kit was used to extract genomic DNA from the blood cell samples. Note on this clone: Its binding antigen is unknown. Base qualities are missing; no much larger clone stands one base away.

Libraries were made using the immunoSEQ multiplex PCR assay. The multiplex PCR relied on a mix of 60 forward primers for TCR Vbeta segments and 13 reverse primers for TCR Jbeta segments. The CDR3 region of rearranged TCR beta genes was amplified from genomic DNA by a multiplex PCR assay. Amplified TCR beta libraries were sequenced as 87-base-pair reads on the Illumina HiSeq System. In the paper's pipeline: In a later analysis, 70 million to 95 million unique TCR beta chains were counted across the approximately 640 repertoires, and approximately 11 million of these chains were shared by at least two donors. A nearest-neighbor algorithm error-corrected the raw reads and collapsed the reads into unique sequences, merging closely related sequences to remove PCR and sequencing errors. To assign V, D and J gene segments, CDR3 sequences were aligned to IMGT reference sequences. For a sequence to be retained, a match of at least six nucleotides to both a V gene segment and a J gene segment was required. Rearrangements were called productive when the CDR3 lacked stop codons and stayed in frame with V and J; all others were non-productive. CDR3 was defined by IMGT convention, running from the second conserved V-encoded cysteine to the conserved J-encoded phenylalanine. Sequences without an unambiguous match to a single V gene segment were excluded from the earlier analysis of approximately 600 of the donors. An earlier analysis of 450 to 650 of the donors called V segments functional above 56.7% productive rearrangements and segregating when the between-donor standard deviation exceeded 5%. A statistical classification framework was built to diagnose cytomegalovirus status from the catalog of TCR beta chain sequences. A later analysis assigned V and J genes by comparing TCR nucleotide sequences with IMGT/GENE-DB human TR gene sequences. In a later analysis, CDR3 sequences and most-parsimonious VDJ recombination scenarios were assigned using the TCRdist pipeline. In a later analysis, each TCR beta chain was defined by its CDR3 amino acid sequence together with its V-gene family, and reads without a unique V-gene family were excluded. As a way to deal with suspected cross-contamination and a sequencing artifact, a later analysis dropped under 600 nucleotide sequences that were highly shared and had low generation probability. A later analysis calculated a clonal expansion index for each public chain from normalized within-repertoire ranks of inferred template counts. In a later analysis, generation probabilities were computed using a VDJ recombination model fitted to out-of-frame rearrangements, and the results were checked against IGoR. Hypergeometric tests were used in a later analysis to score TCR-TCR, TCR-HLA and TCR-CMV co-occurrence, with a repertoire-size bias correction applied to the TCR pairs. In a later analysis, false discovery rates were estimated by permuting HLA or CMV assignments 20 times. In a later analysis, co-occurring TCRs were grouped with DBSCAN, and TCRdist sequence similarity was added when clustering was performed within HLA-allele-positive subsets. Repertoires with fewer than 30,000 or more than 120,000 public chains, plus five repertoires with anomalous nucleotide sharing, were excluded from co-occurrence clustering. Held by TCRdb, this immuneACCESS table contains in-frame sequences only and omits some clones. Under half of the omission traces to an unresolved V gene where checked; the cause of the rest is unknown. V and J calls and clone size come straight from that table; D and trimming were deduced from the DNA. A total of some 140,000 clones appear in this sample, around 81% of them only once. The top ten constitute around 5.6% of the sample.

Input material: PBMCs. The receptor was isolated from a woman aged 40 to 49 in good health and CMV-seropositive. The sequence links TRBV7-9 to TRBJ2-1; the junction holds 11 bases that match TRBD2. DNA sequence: TGTGCCAGCAGCCCCCGGACTAGCGGGTCTTCCTACAATGAGCAGTTCTTC. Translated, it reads CASSPRTSGSSYNEQFF. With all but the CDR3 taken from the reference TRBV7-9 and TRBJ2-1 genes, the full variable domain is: DTGVSQNPRHKITKRGQNVTFRCDPISEHNRLYWYRQTLGQGPEFLTYFQNEAQLEKSRLLSDRFSAERPKGSFSTLEIQRTEQGDSAMYLCASSPRTSGSSYNEQFFGPGTRLTVL.